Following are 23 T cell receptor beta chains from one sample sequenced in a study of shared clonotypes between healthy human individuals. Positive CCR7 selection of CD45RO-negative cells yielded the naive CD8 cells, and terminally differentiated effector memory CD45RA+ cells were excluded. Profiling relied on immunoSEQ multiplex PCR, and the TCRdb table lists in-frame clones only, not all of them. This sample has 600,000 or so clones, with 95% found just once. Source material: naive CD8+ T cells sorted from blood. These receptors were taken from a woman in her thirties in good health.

CDR3 nucleotides: TGTGCCAGCAGCCCAGCGGGATCGATCTACAATGAGCAGTTCTTC. Protein product: CASSPAGSIYNEQFF. The rearrangement links TRBV6-5 to TRBJ2-1; TRBD2 aligns across 7 bases. The CDR3 sequence is 15 residues long. With V trimmed by 6 bases and J by 3 bases, 8 bases remained unmatched. The germline gives CDR1 MNHEY, CDR2 SVGAGI.

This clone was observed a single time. The CDR3 DNA is TGTGCCAGCAGCCCCCTCCAGGTCGTCGAGCAGTACTTC. As protein: CASSPLQVVEQYF. The V gene is TRBV9, the J gene TRBJ2-5; D gene unclear. The J call may be wrong; the DNA end is better matched by TRBJ2-7. Germline lookup yields CDR1 SGDLS and CDR2 YYNGEE. The CDR3 has 13 residues.

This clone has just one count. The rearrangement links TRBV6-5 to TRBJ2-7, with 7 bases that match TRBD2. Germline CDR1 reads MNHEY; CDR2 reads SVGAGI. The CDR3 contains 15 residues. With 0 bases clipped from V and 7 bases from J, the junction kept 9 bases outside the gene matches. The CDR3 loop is CASSYSGGLGREQYF. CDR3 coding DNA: TGTGCCAGCAGTTACTCGGGAGGGCTTGGGCGTGAGCAGTACTTC.

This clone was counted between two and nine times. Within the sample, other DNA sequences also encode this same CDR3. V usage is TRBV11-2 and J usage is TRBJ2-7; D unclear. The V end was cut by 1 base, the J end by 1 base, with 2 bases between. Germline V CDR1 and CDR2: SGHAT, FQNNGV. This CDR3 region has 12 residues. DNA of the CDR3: TGTGCCAGCAGCTTAGGTTCCTACGAGCAGTACTTC. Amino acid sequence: CASSLGSYEQYF.

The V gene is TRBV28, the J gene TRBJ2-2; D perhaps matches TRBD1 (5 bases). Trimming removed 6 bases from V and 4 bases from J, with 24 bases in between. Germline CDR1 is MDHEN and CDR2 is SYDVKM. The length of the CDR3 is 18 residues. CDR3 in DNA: TGTGCCAGCAGAGGTTATATAGGCAGGGCGATCGGCACCGGGGAGCTGTTTTTT. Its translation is CASRGYIGRAIGTGELFF.

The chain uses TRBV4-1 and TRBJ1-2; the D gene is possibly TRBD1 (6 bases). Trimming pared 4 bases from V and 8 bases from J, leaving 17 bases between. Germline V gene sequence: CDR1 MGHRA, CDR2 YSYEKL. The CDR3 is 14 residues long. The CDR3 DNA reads TGCGCCAGCAGCCTTCCGGGGGGGGGCAACGGCTACACCTTC. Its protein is CASSLPGGGNGYTF.

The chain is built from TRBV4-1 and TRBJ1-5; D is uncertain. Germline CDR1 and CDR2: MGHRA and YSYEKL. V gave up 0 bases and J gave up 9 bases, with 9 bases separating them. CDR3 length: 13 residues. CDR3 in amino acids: CASSQDLGWPQHF. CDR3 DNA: TGCGCCAGCAGCCAAGATCTGGGCTGGCCCCAGCATTTT.

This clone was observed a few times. The DNA for the CDR3 is TGCGCCAGCAGCAACTACAGGCGAACCTACGAGCAGTACTTC. Its protein is CASSNYRRTYEQYF. The chain is built from TRBV5-1 and TRBJ2-7; TRBD1 might be the D (5 bases). Per germline, CDR1 SGHRS and CDR2 YFSETQ. V was trimmed by 4 bases and J by 2 bases, leaving 13 bases between them. The CDR3 contains 14 residues.

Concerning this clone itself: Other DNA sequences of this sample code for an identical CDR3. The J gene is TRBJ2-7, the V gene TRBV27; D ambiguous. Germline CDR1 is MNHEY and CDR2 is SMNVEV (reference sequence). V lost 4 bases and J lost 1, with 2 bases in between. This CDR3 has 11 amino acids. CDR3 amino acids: CASSSSYEQYF. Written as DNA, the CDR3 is TGTGCCAGCAGTTCGTCCTACGAGCAGTACTTC.

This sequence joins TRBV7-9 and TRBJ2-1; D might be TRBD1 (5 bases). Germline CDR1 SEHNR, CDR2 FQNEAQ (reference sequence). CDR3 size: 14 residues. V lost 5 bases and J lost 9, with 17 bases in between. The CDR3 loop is CASSPQDTVTEQFF. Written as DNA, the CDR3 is TGTGCCAGCAGCCCCCAGGACACTGTCACTGAGCAGTTCTTC. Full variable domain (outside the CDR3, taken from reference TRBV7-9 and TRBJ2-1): DTGVSQNPRHKITKRGQNVTFRCDPISEHNRLYWYRQTLGQGPEFLTYFQNEAQLEKSRLLSDRFSAERPKGSFSTLEIQRTEQGDSAMYLCASSPQDTVTEQFFGPGTRLTVL.

The CDR3 here is CASSPRDRYEQYF. In nucleotides, the CDR3 is TGTGCCAGCAGCCCCCGGGACAGATACGAGCAGTACTTC. This chain connects TRBV11-1 to TRBJ2-5; 7 bases align to TRBD1. The J call may be mistaken, given a closer DNA end match to TRBJ2-7. CDR3 length equals 13 residues. Germline V gene sequence: CDR1 SGHAT, CDR2 FQDESV (reference sequence).

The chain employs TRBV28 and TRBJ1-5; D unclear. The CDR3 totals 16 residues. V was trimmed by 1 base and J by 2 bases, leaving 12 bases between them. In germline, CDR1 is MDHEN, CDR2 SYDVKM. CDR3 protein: CASSLFGSMGNQPQHF. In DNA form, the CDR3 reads TGTGCCAGCAGTTTATTCGGTAGTATGGGCAATCAGCCCCAGCATTTT.

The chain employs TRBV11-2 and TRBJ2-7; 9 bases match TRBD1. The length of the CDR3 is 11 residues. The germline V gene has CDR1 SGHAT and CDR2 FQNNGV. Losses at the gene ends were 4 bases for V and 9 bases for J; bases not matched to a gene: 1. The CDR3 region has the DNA TGTGCCAGCAGCTGGGGACAGGGGCAGTACTTC. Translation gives CASSWGQGQYF.

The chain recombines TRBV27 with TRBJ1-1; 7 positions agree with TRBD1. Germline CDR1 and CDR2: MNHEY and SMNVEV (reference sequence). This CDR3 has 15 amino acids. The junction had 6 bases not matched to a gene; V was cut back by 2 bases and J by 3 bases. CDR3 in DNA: TGTGCCAGCAGTTTAACAGGGGCGTCATACACTGAAGCTTTCTTT. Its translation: CASSLTGASYTEAFF.

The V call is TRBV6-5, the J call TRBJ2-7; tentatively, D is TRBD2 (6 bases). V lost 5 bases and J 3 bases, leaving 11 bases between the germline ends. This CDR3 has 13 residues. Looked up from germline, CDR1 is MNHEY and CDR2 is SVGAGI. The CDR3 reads CASSLGTLYEQYF. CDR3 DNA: TGTGCCAGCAGTCTCGGGACTCTCTACGAGCAGTACTTC.

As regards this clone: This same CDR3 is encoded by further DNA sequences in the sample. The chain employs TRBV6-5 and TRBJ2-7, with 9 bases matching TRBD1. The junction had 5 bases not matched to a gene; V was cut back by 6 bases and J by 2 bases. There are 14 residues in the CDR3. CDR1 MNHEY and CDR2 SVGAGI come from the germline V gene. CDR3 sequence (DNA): TGTGCCAGCAGACCCGGGACAGGGACCTACGAGCAGTACTTC. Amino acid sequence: CASRPGTGTYEQYF.

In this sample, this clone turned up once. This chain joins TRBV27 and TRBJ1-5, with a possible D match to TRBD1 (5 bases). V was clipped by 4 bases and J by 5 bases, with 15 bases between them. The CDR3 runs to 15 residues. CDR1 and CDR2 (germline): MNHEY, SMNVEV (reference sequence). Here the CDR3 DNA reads TGTGCCAGCAGTTCATCTCCAGGGCCCTATCAGCCCCAGCATTTT. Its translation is CASSSSPGPYQPQHF.

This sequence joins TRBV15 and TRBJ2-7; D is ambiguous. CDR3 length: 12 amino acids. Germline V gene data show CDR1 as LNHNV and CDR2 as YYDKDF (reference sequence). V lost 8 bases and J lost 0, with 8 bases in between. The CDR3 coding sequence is TGTGCCACCCCTCCAGCCTCCTACGAGCAGTACTTC. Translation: CATPPASYEQYF.

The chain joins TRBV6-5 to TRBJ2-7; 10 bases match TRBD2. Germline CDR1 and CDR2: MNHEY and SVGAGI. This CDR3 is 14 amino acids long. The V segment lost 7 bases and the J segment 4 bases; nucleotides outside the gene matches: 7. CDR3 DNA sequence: TGTGCCAGCACCCAACTAGCGGGACATTACGAGCAGTACTTC. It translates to CASTQLAGHYEQYF.

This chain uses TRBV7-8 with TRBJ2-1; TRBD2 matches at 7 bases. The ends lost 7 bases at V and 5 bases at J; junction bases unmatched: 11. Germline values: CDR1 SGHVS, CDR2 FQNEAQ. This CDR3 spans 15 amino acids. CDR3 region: CASIYGRNRHNEQFF. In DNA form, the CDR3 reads TGTGCCAGCATCTACGGGAGGAACCGCCACAATGAGCAGTTCTTC.

The CDR3 loop is CASSEAGVFTDTQYF. CDR3 nucleotide sequence: TGTGCCAGCAGTGAAGCTGGAGTGTTCACAGATACGCAGTATTTT. The chain employs TRBV6-1 and TRBJ2-3; no definite D call. Trimming left V 0 bases short and J 2 bases short, with 9 bases between. CDR3 size: 15 residues. Looked up from germline, CDR1 is MNHNS and CDR2 is SASEGT.

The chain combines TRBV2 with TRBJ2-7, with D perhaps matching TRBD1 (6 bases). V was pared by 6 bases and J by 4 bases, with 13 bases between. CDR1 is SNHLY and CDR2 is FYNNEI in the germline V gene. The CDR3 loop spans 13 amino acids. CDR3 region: CASSAGENYEQYF. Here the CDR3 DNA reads TGTGCCAGCAGCGCAGGGGAAAATTACGAGCAGTACTTC.

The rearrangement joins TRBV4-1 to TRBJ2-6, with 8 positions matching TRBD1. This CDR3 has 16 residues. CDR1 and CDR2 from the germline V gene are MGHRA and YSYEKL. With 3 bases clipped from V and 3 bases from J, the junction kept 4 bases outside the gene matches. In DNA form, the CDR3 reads TGCGCCAGCAGCCAGGACAGGGTGGGTGGGGCCAACGTCCTGACTTTC. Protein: CASSQDRVGGANVLTF.